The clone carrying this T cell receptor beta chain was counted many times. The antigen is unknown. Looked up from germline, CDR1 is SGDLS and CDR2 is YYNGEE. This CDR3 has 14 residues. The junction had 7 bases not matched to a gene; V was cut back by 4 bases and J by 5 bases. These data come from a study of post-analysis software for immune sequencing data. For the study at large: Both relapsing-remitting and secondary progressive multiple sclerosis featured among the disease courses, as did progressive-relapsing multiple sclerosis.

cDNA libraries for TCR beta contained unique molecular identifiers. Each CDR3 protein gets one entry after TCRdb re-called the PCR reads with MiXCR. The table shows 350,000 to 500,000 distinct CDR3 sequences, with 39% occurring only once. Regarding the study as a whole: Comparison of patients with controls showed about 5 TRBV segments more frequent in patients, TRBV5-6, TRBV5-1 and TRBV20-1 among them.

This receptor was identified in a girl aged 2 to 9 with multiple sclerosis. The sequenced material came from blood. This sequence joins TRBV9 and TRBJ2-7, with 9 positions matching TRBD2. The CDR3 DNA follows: TGTGCCAGCAGCCCTGCTAGCGGGGAACACGAGCAGTACTTC. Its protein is CASSPASGEHEQYF.